These 26 T cell receptor beta chains were all obtained from the same sample, sequenced in a study of CXCR3-negative and CXCR3-positive naive CD8 T cells. 5' RACE with UMI labels generated the TRB cDNA libraries. Each CDR3 protein gets one entry in TCRdb, which reprocessed the 5' RACE reads and gives no DNA. In total, the table holds over 8,000 distinct CDR3 sequences. The sequencing sample was made of naive CXCR3- CD8+ T cells from blood. This sample's subset: CD45RO-CCR7+CD27+CD95- naive CD8+ T cells lacking CXCR3 (TNR3-). The receptors originated from a human donor in good health. Some clones in this sample may be carry-over from other donors' samples.

V and J are TRBV29-1 and TRBJ2-1; TCRdb returns TRBD2, unconfirmable since there is no DNA. The germline V gene encodes CDR1 SQVTM and CDR2 ANQGSEA. CDR3 length equals 13 residues. CDR3 loop: CSVVPRGWNEQFF.

V gene TRBV2 combines with J gene TRBJ2-3; TCRdb names TRBD2, which stays unverified in the absence of DNA. CDR1 is SNHLY, CDR2 FYNNEI, per germline. The CDR3 is 16 residues long. CDR3 loop: CASSEAEGYGTDTQYF. Supplemented by reference TRBV2 and TRBJ2-3, the full variable domain reads EPEVTQTPSHQVTQMGQEVILRCVPISNHLYFYWYRQILGQKVEFLVSFYNNEISEKSEIFDDQFSVERPDGSNFTLKIRSTKLEDSAMYFCASSEAEGYGTDTQYFGPGTRLTVL.

This clonotype registers medium-sized by frequency. The V gene is TRBV25-1, the J gene TRBJ2-1; TCRdb's D call of TRBD1 is untestable without DNA. The CDR3 loop spans 13 amino acids. Germline V gene sequence: CDR1 MGHDK, CDR2 SYGVNS. The CDR3 loop reads CASSWTGKNEQFF.

This clonotype registers medium-sized by frequency. The V call is TRBV29-1, the J call TRBJ2-1; checking the TCRdb D call of TRBD2 is not possible without DNA. This CDR3 has 12 amino acids. Germline assignment: CDR1 SQVTM and CDR2 ANQGSEA. CDR3 loop: CSVGGSSNEQFF.

This clonotype is classed as medium-sized by frequency. The chain has TRBV29-1 and TRBJ1-3; TCRdb indicates TRBD1, and absent DNA this call remains unverified. The germline CDR1 and CDR2 sequences are SQVTM and ANQGSEA. The CDR3 consists of 13 residues. The CDR3 is CSVTGGDGNTIYF.

Its frequency marks this clonotype as medium-sized. This chain joins TRBV7-9 and TRBJ1-2; with no DNA, the TCRdb D assignment of TRBD1 cannot be verified. The CDR3 runs to 16 residues. The germline V gene has CDR1 SEHNR and CDR2 FQNEAQ (reference sequence). CDR3: CASSPRSGQEAYGYTF.

This rearrangement joins TRBV14 to TRBJ2-1. Germline values: CDR1 SGHDN, CDR2 FVKESK. CDR3 length equals 14 residues. The chain's CDR3 is CASSPRLASDEQFF.

V is TRBV7-9 and J is TRBJ2-2; checking the TCRdb D call of TRBD2 is not possible without DNA. The CDR3 is 19 amino acids. Germline-derived CDR1 and CDR2 are SEHNR and FQNEAQ (reference sequence). CDR3: CASSPGASSGRGITGELFF.

Measured by frequency, this clonotype is medium-sized. This chain uses TRBV29-1 with TRBJ2-2; the D gene TCRdb calls, TRBD2, cannot be checked with no DNA. Looked up from germline, CDR1 is SQVTM and CDR2 is ANQGSEA. The CDR3 consists of 15 residues. The CDR3: CSGRIAGVAAGELFF.

The CDR3 protein is CASSPGSGYEQYF. The rearrangement uses TRBV5-1 and TRBJ2-7; TCRdb's assignment of TRBD1 cannot be checked, as there is no DNA. Per the germline V gene, CDR1 is SGHRS and CDR2 is YFSETQ. The CDR3 sequence is 13 residues long.

The rearrangement joins TRBV27 to TRBJ2-5; TCRdb's D call, TRBD2, is unchecked because there is no DNA. Germline lookup yields CDR1 MNHEY and CDR2 SMNVEV (reference sequence). The CDR3 runs to 13 residues. This CDR3 reads CASRRGGQETHYF.

This chain links TRBV5-1 with TRBJ2-1; the D gene TCRdb calls, TRBD1, cannot be checked with no DNA. Germline loops: CDR1 SGHRS, CDR2 YFSETQ. The CDR3 is 15 amino acids. This chain's CDR3 is CASSLPRGPKNEQFF.

By frequency, this clonotype is medium-sized. The chain uses TRBV3-1 and TRBJ2-1; TCRdb's assignment of TRBD1 cannot be checked, as there is no DNA. This CDR3 contains 14 residues. CDR1 LGHDT and CDR2 YNNKEL come from the germline V gene (reference sequence). CDR3 sequence: CASSPPLSVDEQFF.

According to its frequency, this clonotype is medium-sized. The rearrangement links TRBV5-6 to TRBJ2-1. This CDR3 is built from 15 residues. CDR1 SGHDT and CDR2 YYEEEE come from the germline V gene. Here the CDR3 reads CASSLVGLLFDEQFF.

This clonotype counts as medium-sized (0.01 to 0.1%) by frequency. The chain carries TRBV29-1 and TRBJ2-1. CDR1 SQVTM and CDR2 ANQGSEA come from the germline V gene. The CDR3 consists of 11 residues. The CDR3 here is CSENLNNEQFF.

Frequency places this clonotype as medium-sized (0.01 to 0.1%). This chain uses TRBV7-6 with TRBJ2-2; the D gene TCRdb calls, TRBD2, cannot be checked with no DNA. CDR1 and CDR2 (germline): SGHVS, FNYEAQ. The CDR3 covers 13 residues. CDR3 region: CASSSLTPGELFF.

By frequency, this clonotype registers medium-sized. The chain is built from TRBV7-9 and TRBJ2-3; TCRdb names TRBD2, which stays unverified in the absence of DNA. CDR1 and CDR2 from the germline V gene are SEHNR and FQNEAQ (reference sequence). The CDR3 loop spans 14 amino acids. The CDR3 is CAWGTRGPVDTQYF.

Measured by frequency, this clonotype is medium-sized. The chain recombines TRBV29-1 with TRBJ2-1; the D call from TCRdb, TRBD2, cannot be confirmed without DNA. This CDR3 has 15 amino acids. CDR1 and CDR2 (germline): SQVTM, ANQGSEA. The CDR3 sequence is CSVVSGGINWGEQFF.

The J gene is TRBJ2-2, the V gene TRBV4-1. The CDR3 has 14 residues. Germline-derived CDR1 and CDR2 are MGHRA and YSYEKL. The CDR3 loop is CASSQGRDTGELFF.

This chain uses TRBV29-1 with TRBJ2-3. Germline CDR1 reads SQVTM; CDR2 reads ANQGSEA. This CDR3 contains 14 residues. CDR3 loop: CSVEDTTDTDTQYF.

V is TRBV29-1 and J is TRBJ2-2; TCRdb returns TRBD1, unconfirmable since there is no DNA. This CDR3 region has 13 residues. From germline, CDR1 is SQVTM and CDR2 ANQGSEA. The CDR3: CSVPGTFTGELFF.

The chain has TRBV29-1 and TRBJ2-1. The CDR3 extends over 11 amino acids. Looked up from germline, CDR1 is SQVTM and CDR2 is ANQGSEA. The CDR3 loop reads CSVELRYEQFF.

This sequence joins TRBV27 and TRBJ2-7. The germline V gene encodes CDR1 MNHEY and CDR2 SMNVEV (reference sequence). This CDR3 has 13 amino acids. CDR3 sequence: CASSLSADYEQYF.

By frequency, this clonotype registers medium-sized (0.01 to 0.1%). The genes are TRBV7-9 and TRBJ1-1; absent DNA, TCRdb's TRBD1 call cannot be checked. The CDR3 length is 15 residues. Looked up from germline, CDR1 is SEHNR and CDR2 is FQNEAQ (reference sequence). The chain's CDR3 is CASSLDRGRETEAFF.

Judged by frequency, this clonotype is medium-sized. This chain uses TRBV27 with TRBJ2-6; TCRdb's D call of TRBD1 is untestable without DNA. Looked up from germline, CDR1 is MNHEY and CDR2 is SMNVEV (reference sequence). The CDR3 totals 16 residues. The CDR3 spells CASSHGGFPWANVLTF.

The chain has TRBV10-3 and TRBJ2-5; TCRdb reports TRBD1, a call that lacks DNA to check it against. The CDR3 is 14 amino acids. Germline assignment: CDR1 ENHRY and CDR2 SYGVKD. The CDR3 loop is CAINPGGSGETQYF.